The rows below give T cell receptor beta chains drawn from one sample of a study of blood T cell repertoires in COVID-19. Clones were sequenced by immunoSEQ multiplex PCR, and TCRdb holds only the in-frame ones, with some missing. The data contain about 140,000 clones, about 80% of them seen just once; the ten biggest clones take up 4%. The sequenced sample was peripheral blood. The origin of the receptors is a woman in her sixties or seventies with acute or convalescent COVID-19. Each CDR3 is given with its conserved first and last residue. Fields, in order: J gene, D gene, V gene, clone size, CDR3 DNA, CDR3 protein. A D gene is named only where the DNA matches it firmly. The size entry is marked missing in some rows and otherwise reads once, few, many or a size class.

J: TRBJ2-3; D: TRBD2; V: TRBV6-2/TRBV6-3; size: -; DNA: TGTGCCAGCAGTTACTCAGCGGGGCCTAGACCAGATACGCAGTATTTT; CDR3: CASSYSAGPRPDTQYF
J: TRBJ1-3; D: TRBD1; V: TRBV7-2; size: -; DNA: TGTGCCAGCAGCTTGGGCGTACAGGGGGCCGTTGGGAACACCATATATTTT; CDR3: CASSLGVQGAVGNTIYF
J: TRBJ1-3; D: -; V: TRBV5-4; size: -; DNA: TGTGCCAGCAGCTTTGGGAGCTCTGGAAACACCATATATTTT; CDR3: CASSFGSSGNTIYF
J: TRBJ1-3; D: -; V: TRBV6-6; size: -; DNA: TGTGCCAGCAGTTACGGGGGGGCTGGTGGAAACACCATATATTTT; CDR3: CASSYGGAGGNTIYF
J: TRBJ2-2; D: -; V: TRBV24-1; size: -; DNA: TGTGCCACCAGTGATCGAGTACAGGCAACCGGGGAGCTGTTTTTT; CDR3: CATSDRVQATGELFF
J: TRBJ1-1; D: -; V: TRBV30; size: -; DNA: TGTGCCTGGACCGTGAACACTGAAGCTTTCTTT; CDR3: CAWTVNTEAFF
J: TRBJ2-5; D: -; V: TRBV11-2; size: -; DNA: TGTGCCAGCAGCCAAAGCGCGGGGGAGACCCAGTACTTC; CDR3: CASSQSAGETQYF
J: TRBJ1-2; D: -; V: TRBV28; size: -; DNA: TGTGCCAGCAGTTTAACAGGAACGAATGGCTACACCTTC; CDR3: CASSLTGTNGYTF
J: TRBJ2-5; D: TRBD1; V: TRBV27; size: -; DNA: TGTGCCAGCAGCGGACAGGGCGGACAGACCCAGTACTTC; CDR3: CASSGQGGQTQYF
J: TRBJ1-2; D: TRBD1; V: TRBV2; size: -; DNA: TGTGCCAGCAGTGAAAAGAGGACAGGTGGCTACACCTTC; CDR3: CASSEKRTGGYTF
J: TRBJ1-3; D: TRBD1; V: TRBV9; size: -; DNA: TGTGCCAGCAGCGTAGGTGGGACAGAGGTTGGAAACACCATATATTTT; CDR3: CASSVGGTEVGNTIYF
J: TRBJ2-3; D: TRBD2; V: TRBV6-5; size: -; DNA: TGTGCCAGCGGGAGGGCGGGAGATACGCAGTATTTT; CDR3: CASGRAGDTQYF
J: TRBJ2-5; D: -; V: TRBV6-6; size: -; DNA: TGTGCCAGCAGCCCGACCAGGGTAGGAGAGACCCAGTACTTC; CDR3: CASSPTRVGETQYF
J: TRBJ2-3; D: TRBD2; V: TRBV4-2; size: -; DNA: TGTGCCAGCAGCCAAGGCAGCGGGAGACGGCCAGATACGCAGTATTTT; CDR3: CASSQGSGRRPDTQYF
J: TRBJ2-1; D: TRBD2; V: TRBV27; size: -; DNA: TGTGCCAGCAGTTTTTCGGGGGAGGGAAACAATGAGCAGTTCTTC; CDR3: CASSFSGEGNNEQFF
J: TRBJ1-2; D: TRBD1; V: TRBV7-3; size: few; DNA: TGTGCCAGCAGCTTACTTGGACAGGGCTCGTCTGGCTACACCTTC; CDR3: CASSLLGQGSSGYTF
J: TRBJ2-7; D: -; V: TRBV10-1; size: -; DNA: TGCGCCAGCAGGTTTCAGGGCTTGGACTACGAGCAGTACTTC; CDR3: CASRFQGLDYEQYF
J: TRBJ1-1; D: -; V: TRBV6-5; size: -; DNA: TGTGCCAGCACCGAATCCGAGGGAAGGGGGAAAGCTTTCTTT; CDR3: CASTESEGRGKAFF
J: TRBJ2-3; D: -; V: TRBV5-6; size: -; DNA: TGTGCCAGCAGCTTCAAAGCGCTAGCGAACACAGATACGCAGTATTTT; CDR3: CASSFKALANTDTQYF
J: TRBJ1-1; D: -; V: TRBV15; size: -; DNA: TGTGCCACCAGCAGAGGACAGTTGAACACTGAAGCTTTCTTT; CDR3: CATSRGQLNTEAFF
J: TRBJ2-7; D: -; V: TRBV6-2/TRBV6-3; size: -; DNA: TGTGCCAGCAGTCCCCACTACGAGCAGTACTTC; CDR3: CASSPHYEQYF
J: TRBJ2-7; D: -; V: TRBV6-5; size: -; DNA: TGTGCCAGCAGGGACTCTAGCGACTCCTACGAGCAGTACTTC; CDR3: CASRDSSDSYEQYF
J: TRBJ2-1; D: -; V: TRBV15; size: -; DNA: TGTGCCACCAGCAGAGACTCCGGGGATGAGCAGTTCTTC; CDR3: CATSRDSGDEQFF
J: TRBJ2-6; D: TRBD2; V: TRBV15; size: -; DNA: TGTGCCTCGGCGGGTAGCGGGAAGTCTGGGGCCAACGTCCTGACTTTC; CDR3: CASAGSGKSGANVLTF
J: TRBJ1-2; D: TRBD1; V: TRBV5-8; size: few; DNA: TGTGCCAGCAGCCGGAGGGGGGACAGGGGAGGCTATGGCTACACCTTC; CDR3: CASSRRGDRGGYGYTF
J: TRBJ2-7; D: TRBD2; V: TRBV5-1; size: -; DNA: TGCGCCAGCAGATTAACTAGCGGGAGGCCCTCCTACGAGCAGTACTTC; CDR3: CASRLTSGRPSYEQYF
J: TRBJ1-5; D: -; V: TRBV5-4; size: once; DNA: TGTGCCAGCAGCTTGGACCCACAGCCCGATCAGCCCCAGCATTTT; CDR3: CASSLDPQPDQPQHF
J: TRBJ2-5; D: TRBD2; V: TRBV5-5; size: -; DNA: TGTGCCAGCAGCCCACCGGGACTAGCGGGAGGGGGGGAGACCCAGTACTTC; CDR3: CASSPPGLAGGGETQYF